The rows below give T cell receptor beta chains drawn from one sample of a study of blood T cell repertoires in COVID-19. TCRdb keeps only in-frame clones here, not all; method: immunoSEQ multiplex PCR. This sample yields about 120,000 clones, of which about nine tenths are seen a single time; approximately 1.9% belongs to the top ten. Sequencing used peripheral blood. The receptors shown here come from a human donor with active COVID-19. The donor label of this sample is uncertain. Both conserved end residues are part of each CDR3. D genes are given only for firm matches. For some rows the clone size is stated as once, few or many, or as a class when expanded; others skip it.

.,TRBV7-2,TRBJ2-5,.,CASSRPGARDQYF,TGTGCCAGCAGCCGCCCTGGGGCTCGCGACCAGTACTTC
.,TRBV5-1,TRBJ1-6,.,CASSLEISNSPLHF,TGCGCCAGCAGCTTGGAAATATCTAATTCACCCCTCCACTTT
.,TRBV20-1,TRBJ1-1,.,CSAREDTEAFF,TGCAGTGCTAGGGAGGACACTGAAGCTTTCTTT
.,TRBV6-5,TRBJ1-1,.,CAGRGAPGLTSEAFF,TGTGCCGGGAGGGGGGCCCCGGGTTTGACTTCTGAAGCTTTCTTT
.,TRBV18,TRBJ1-1,TRBD1,CASSPGTGGLSEAFF,TGTGCCAGCTCACCCGGGACAGGGGGCCTCTCTGAAGCTTTCTTT
.,TRBV4-3,TRBJ1-3,.,CASSQDRAGSGNTIYF,TGCGCCAGCAGCCAAGATAGGGCAGGGTCTGGAAACACCATATATTTT
.,TRBV18,TRBJ2-5,.,CASSPQETQYF,TGTGCCAGCTCCCCCCAGGAGACCCAGTACTTC
.,TRBV6-1,TRBJ2-7,TRBD2,CASSDPGLAVPYEQYF,TGTGCCAGCAGTGACCCGGGACTAGCGGTTCCCTACGAGCAGTACTTC
.,TRBV28,TRBJ2-7,.,CASRTTGIQTYEQYF,TGTGCCAGCAGAACTACAGGGATTCAAACCTACGAGCAGTACTTC
.,TRBV7-9,TRBJ2-1,.,CASSLANFRVYNEQFF,TGTGCCAGCAGCTTAGCAAACTTTAGAGTCTACAATGAGCAGTTCTTC
.,TRBV6-5,TRBJ2-5,.,CDTQGPSGEETQYF,TGTGATACGCAGGGGCCTAGCGGTGAAGAGACCCAGTACTTC
once,TRBV9,TRBJ2-1,.,CASSVALGPNANEQFF,TGTGCCAGCAGCGTAGCTCTGGGGCCCAATGCCAATGAGCAGTTCTTC
.,TRBV11-2,TRBJ1-1,TRBD1,CASSARQGEDTEAFF,TGTGCCAGCAGCGCACGACAGGGAGAGGACACTGAAGCTTTCTTT
.,TRBV5-5,TRBJ2-7,TRBD1,CASSLGQGDYEQYF,TGTGCCAGCAGCTTGGGGCAGGGGGATTACGAGCAGTACTTC
.,TRBV19,TRBJ2-7,.,CASSKVRVTAEYEQYF,TGTGCCAGTAGTAAGGTGCGTGTCACAGCTGAATACGAGCAGTACTTC
.,TRBV5-8,TRBJ2-5,TRBD2,CAIPTSGGALRETQYF,TGTGCCATCCCGACTAGCGGGGGGGCCTTGAGAGAGACCCAGTACTTC
.,TRBV2,TRBJ1-2,TRBD1,CASSERRDRATGGYTF,TGTGCCAGCAGTGAGCGCCGGGACAGGGCGACGGGTGGCTACACCTTC
.,TRBV10-3,TRBJ2-3,.,CAIRQGLHTDTQYF,TGTGCCATCAGGCAGGGACTGCACACAGATACGCAGTATTTT
.,TRBV19,TRBJ2-2,TRBD1,CASSMLGQANTGELFF,TGTGCCAGTAGTATGTTGGGACAGGCGAACACCGGGGAGCTGTTTTTT
.,TRBV18,TRBJ2-5,TRBD2,CASSPQRGVRRETQYF,TGTGCCAGCTCACCTCAGCGGGGGGTTAGGCGAGAGACCCAGTACTTC